The 2 T cell receptor beta chains below all came from one sample that was sequenced in a study of cytomegalovirus exposure and HLA in healthy donors. PCR amplification relied on 60 Vbeta primers (plus 13 Jbeta primers). Sequenced by immunoSEQ multiplex PCR; TCRdb stores in-frame clones only, minus some. The table has some 250,000 clones, roughly 82% seen once. Sequenced input: PBMCs. These receptors were collected from a woman aged 40-49 years in good health and CMV-seropositive.

This chain joins TRBV6-5 and TRBJ1-2; 12 nucleotides align to TRBD1. This CDR3 is built from 16 residues. Losses at the gene ends were 0 bases for V and 7 bases for J; bases not matched to a gene: 6. The germline V gene encodes CDR1 MNHEY and CDR2 SVGAGI. The CDR3 sequence: CASSYSDGTGGGGYTF. Written as DNA, the CDR3 is TGTGCCAGCAGTTACTCTGATGGGACAGGGGGCGGTGGCTACACCTTC.

This clone was observed once. The chain is built from TRBV15 and TRBJ1-1, with TRBD1 identical over 7 bases. Germline loops: CDR1 LNHNV, CDR2 YYDKDF (reference sequence). J lost 1 base, V lost 0 bases, and 5 bases had no gene match. The CDR3 runs 16 residues. The CDR3 region is CATSRDRGAGNTEAFF. The CDR3 DNA is TGTGCCACCAGCAGAGACAGGGGGGCCGGGAACACTGAAGCTTTCTTT.